Listed below are T cell receptor beta chains from one sample, sequenced in a study of T cells in narcolepsy. Profiling relied on immunoSEQ multiplex PCR, and the TCRdb table lists in-frame clones only, not all of them. The sample yields tens of thousands of clones, roughly four fifths seen once. Material: memory (CD45RA-) CD4+ T cells from blood. The origin of the receptors is a human donor in good health. Both conserved end residues are part of each CDR3. D genes are given only for firm matches. Size values are once, few and many counts, or a class for expanded clones, and some rows have none.

-	TRBV18	TRBJ1-1	TRBD1	TGTGCCAGCTCACCGCGTGATTACAGGGGGGGACAAGCTTTCTTT	CASSPRDYRGGQAFF
-	TRBV11-2	TRBJ2-7	-	TGTGCCAGCAGCTCAGGACGGACCTACGAGCAGTACTTC	CASSSGRTYEQYF
-	TRBV7-2	TRBJ1-4	TRBD1	TGTGCCAGCAGCTTAGTTGGGACAGTTAATGAAAAACTGTTTTTT	CASSLVGTVNEKLFF
-	TRBV27	TRBJ2-3	-	TGTGCCAGCCGAACGAGGAATACGCAGTATTTT	CASRTRNTQYF
-	TRBV6-6	TRBJ1-2	-	TGTGCCAGCAGAATCGACAGCCCCTTCACCTTC	CASRIDSPFTF
-	TRBV6-6	TRBJ1-1	TRBD1	TGTGCCAGCAGCCTCACCTCGAATGGACAGGGAAACGGTTTCTTT	CASSLTSNGQGNGFF
-	TRBV10-1	TRBJ2-2	TRBD1	TGCGCCAGCAGTAGGGTTACAGGGGGAGCGAACACCGGGGAGCTGTTTTTT	CASSRVTGGANTGELFF
-	TRBV9	TRBJ2-2	-	TGTGCCAGCACCGTAGATGGGAGAAACACCGGGGAGCTGTTTTTT	CASTVDGRNTGELFF
-	TRBV10-3	TRBJ1-2	-	TGTGCCATCTCTGCGACAGTCGAATTCTATGGCTACACCTTC	CAISATVEFYGYTF
once	TRBV6-5	TRBJ2-5	-	TGTGCCAGCAGTTACATGGGGGAGAGTAGGGGGACCCAGTACTTC	CASSYMGESRGTQYF
few	TRBV25-1	TRBJ1-6	-	TGTGCCAGCAGTCCGGGGGACCTCTCACCCCTCCACTTT	CASSPGDLSPLHF
-	TRBV28	TRBJ1-1	-	TGTGCCAGCAGTTTAATTACAGAGAACACTGAAGCTTTCTTT	CASSLITENTEAFF
-	TRBV4-2	TRBJ2-1	TRBD2	TGTGCCAGCAGCCAAGAGGGCCAGCGGGAGGGTGTTGAACAGTTCTTC	CASSQEGQREGVEQFF
few	TRBV6-1	TRBJ1-5	-	TGTGCCAGCAGTGAAAACGCCGGTCCCAATCAGCCCCAGCATTTT	CASSENAGPNQPQHF
-	TRBV2	TRBJ1-4	-	TGTGCCAGCAGTCAACCTAGGTCAACTAATGAAAAACTGTTTTTT	CASSQPRSTNEKLFF
-	TRBV5-1	TRBJ2-1	-	TGCGCCAGCAGCTTGGACGCGGGTTCCTTAGGACATGAGCAGTTCTTC	CASSLDAGSLGHEQFF
-	TRBV2	TRBJ2-7	TRBD1	TGTGCCAGCACGAGGGACAGGGGGCCCGAGCAGTACTTC	CASTRDRGPEQYF
-	TRBV7-8	TRBJ1-5	-	TGTGCCAGCAGCTTAGGGTCGGACCAGCCCCAGCATTTT	CASSLGSDQPQHF
-	TRBV5-4	TRBJ2-3	-	TGTGCCAGCAGCCCTACGGGGTACACAGATACGCAGTATTTT	CASSPTGYTDTQYF
few	TRBV30	TRBJ2-7	TRBD1	TGTGCCCGTGTGGCCGGGACAGGGCACGAGCAGTACTTC	CARVAGTGHEQYF
-	TRBV7-9	TRBJ1-3	-	TGTGCCAGCAGCCGTAACTCTGGAAACACCATATATTTT	CASSRNSGNTIYF
once	TRBV10-1	TRBJ2-7	TRBD2	TGCGCCAGCAGTGAATATAGCGGGGGCTACGAGCAGTACTTC	CASSEYSGGYEQYF
-	TRBV5-1	TRBJ1-1	-	TGCGCCAGCAGCCCCAGTTCCGCCAGGGATTTTGGCACTGAAGCTTTCTTT	CASSPSSARDFGTEAFF
-	TRBV6-1	TRBJ1-2	-	TGTGCCAGCTATACAGGGTCTAACTATGGCTACACCTTC	CASYTGSNYGYTF
-	TRBV29-1	TRBJ2-5	TRBD1	TGCAGCGGCACGGGGACAGGAGCAGAGACCCAGTACTTC	CSGTGTGAETQYF
-	TRBV5-4	TRBJ2-5	-	TGTGCCAGCAGCTTGGCCCATAGGGGCCAAGAGACCCAGTACTTC	CASSLAHRGQETQYF
-	TRBV7-3	TRBJ2-5	-	TGTGCCAGCAGCTTGAGCCTGGGGGAGACCCAGTACTTC	CASSLSLGETQYF
-	TRBV13	TRBJ2-6	-	TGTGCCAGCAGCTTAGATATAAGGGCAGACACCTACTCTGGGGCCAACGTCCTGACTTTC	CASSLDIRADTYSGANVLTF
once	TRBV7-2	TRBJ2-7	-	TGTGCCAGCAGCTTAGAAGCCGCTGTGGCAGGAGTCGAGCAGTACTTC	CASSLEAAVAGVEQYF
-	TRBV6-9	TRBJ1-5	TRBD1	TGTGCCAGCAGGGGGACAGGGGGGAGCCAGCCCCAGCATTTT	CASRGTGGSQPQHF
-	TRBV28	TRBJ1-5	-	TGTGCCAGCAGTCCGCTCGGTGGGAGCAATCAGCCCCAGCATTTT	CASSPLGGSNQPQHF
few	TRBV4-2	TRBJ1-5	TRBD1	TGTGCCAGCAGCCAAGGACGAGGGGGCGCGGAAAGTCAGCCCCAGCATTTT	CASSQGRGGAESQPQHF
few	TRBV9	TRBJ2-5	TRBD2	TGTGCCAGCAGCGTAGCAGGGACTAGCGGGACAGAGACCCAGTACTTC	CASSVAGTSGTETQYF
-	TRBV9	TRBJ2-7	-	TGTGCCAGCAGCGTAACAGGGTCCTCCTACGAGCAGTACTTC	CASSVTGSSYEQYF
-	TRBV9	TRBJ2-3	-	TGTGCCAGCAGCGTTGCGCCGTGGCCTTCCACAGATACGCAGTATTTT	CASSVAPWPSTDTQYF
few	TRBV7-7	TRBJ2-1	-	TGTGCCCTGGCCGCGGTAAGTTCTGGTGAGCAGTTCTTC	CALAAVSSGEQFF
-	TRBV4-1	TRBJ2-1	TRBD2	TGCGCCAGCAGCCAAGATAAGAGCGGGGTAAGCTCCTACAATGAGCAGTTCTTC	CASSQDKSGVSSYNEQFF
-	TRBV7-9	TRBJ1-2	TRBD1	TGTGCCAGCAGCTCTCGACAGGGCCAGGAACATTCCTACACCTTC	CASSSRQGQEHSYTF
-	TRBV28	TRBJ1-5	-	TGTGCCAGCAGTCCCCCGGGGTCAGGAGGACATCAGCCCCAGCATTTT	CASSPPGSGGHQPQHF
-	TRBV7-9	TRBJ2-4	TRBD1	TGTGCCAGCAGCTCAGACAGGGGGATTGGTTACTTC	CASSSDRGIGYF
-	TRBV7-2	TRBJ1-2	-	TGTGCCAGCAGCTACAAGGGTCCCCACTATGGCTACACCTTC	CASSYKGPHYGYTF
-	TRBV4-3	TRBJ2-7	TRBD1	TGCGCCAGCAGCCAAGGCACAGGGGGCTACTACGAGCAGTACTTC	CASSQGTGGYYEQYF
once	TRBV30	TRBJ2-7	-	TGTGCTGCGACGAAGACCCGGGACGGACCCTACGAGCAGTACTTC	CAATKTRDGPYEQYF
medium-sized	TRBV6-1	TRBJ2-7	TRBD2	TGTGCCAGCAGTGATCCCGGACTAGCGGCGTACTTC	CASSDPGLAAYF
-	TRBV4-2	TRBJ2-7	-	TGTGCCAGCAGCCAAGGTCGCACCTACTCCTACGAGCAGTACTTC	CASSQGRTYSYEQYF
-	TRBV7-8	TRBJ1-6	TRBD1	TGTGCCAGCAGCTTCTCCGGGACAGGGACTTCACCCCTCCACTTT	CASSFSGTGTSPLHF
-	TRBV19	TRBJ1-2	-	TGTGCCAGTAGTGACCGCAGGGATAACTATGGCTACACCTTC	CASSDRRDNYGYTF
few	TRBV2	TRBJ1-1	-	TGTGCCAGCAGCTTTTCAGTCTACACTGAAGCTTTCTTT	CASSFSVYTEAFF
once	TRBV5-1	TRBJ1-2	-	TGCGCCAGCAGCACCATACAGGGTGAGAGCTATGGCTACACCTTC	CASSTIQGESYGYTF
-	TRBV5-1	TRBJ1-1	-	TGCGTCAGCAGCGAAGGGACCGGGGTGGCTTTCTTT	CVSSEGTGVAFF
-	TRBV29-1	TRBJ2-4	-	TGCAGCGTTGCCAGCGTAGGAGTCGACATTCAGTACTTC	CSVASVGVDIQYF
-	TRBV14	TRBJ2-7	-	TGTGCCAGCAGCTCAAACTTCTTGACTTTCGGCAAGCAGTACTTC	CASSSNFLTFGKQYF
once	TRBV5-1	TRBJ2-1	-	TGCGCCAGCAGCGAGACAGGAACGATCTTCAATGAGCAGTTCTTC	CASSETGTIFNEQFF
-	TRBV6-1	TRBJ1-5	-	TGTGCCAGCAGTGAAGCTATTGGGGGCCGGCAGCCCCAGCATTTT	CASSEAIGGRQPQHF
-	TRBV6-5	TRBJ1-3	-	TGTGCCAGCAGATTCGCGAACACCATATATTTT	CASRFANTIYF
-	TRBV5-1	TRBJ1-2	-	TGCGCCAGCAGCTTGGAAAATCGGGCGGCGGCTAACTATGGCTACACCTTC	CASSLENRAAANYGYTF
-	TRBV25-1	TRBJ2-1	TRBD2	TGTGCCAGCAGCGGGTCTAGCGGGGGGATCAATGAGCAGTTCTTC	CASSGSSGGINEQFF
once	TRBV7-8	TRBJ2-7	-	TGTGCCAGCAGCCCCCCCAGGCTCGGTCCCCGAGTATCCTACGAGCAGTACTTC	CASSPPRLGPRVSYEQYF
-	TRBV9	TRBJ2-2	-	TGTGCCAGCAGCGTAGTGACAGGAGGACTCACCGGGGAGCTGTTTTTT	CASSVVTGGLTGELFF